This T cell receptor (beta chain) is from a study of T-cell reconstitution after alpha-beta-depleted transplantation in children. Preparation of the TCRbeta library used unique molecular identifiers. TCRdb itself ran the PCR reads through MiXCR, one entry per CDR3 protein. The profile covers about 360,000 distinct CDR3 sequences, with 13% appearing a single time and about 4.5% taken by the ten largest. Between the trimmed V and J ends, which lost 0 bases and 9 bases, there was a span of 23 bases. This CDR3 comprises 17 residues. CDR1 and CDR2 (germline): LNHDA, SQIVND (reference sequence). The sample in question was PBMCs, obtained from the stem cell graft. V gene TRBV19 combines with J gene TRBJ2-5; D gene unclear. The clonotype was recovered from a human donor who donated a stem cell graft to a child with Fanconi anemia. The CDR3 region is CASSIEQPGPHQAAQYF. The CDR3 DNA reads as TGTGCCAGTAGTATAGAACAGCCGGGCCCTCACCAGGCGGCCCAGTACTTC.